The 31 T cell receptor beta chains given below trace back to one sample, sequenced in a study of a mutant IDH1 vaccine in newly diagnosed glioma (dated by TCRdb to the early 2020s). The time point label for this specimen denotes: week 35, safety follow-up. Every vaccine dose consisted of 300 ug of a 20-mer mutant IDH1 peptide in Montanide, administered subcutaneously together with topical imiquimod. No antigens are known for them. Library preparation employed the immunoSEQ multiplex PCR assay. In TCRdb, the immuneACCESS table is reduced to in-frame sequences with V and J assigned. These tables do not hold every clone; where another copy was compared, an unresolved V gene accounts for under half, and the others remain unexplained. This sample gives fewer than 45,000 clones in total; 75% to 90% of them show up just once. The biggest ten clones account for approximately 1.6% of the sample. Specimen: PBMCs, collected from a glioma patient whose treatment included an IDH1 peptide vaccine. These receptors were taken from a man aged 40-50 years with glioma.

This clone was recorded once. The chain combines TRBV7-3 with TRBJ1-1; 8 bases line up with TRBD1. CDR3 length equals 14 residues. V shed 4 bases and J 5 bases; nucleotides not matched to a gene: 6. Germline V gene sequence: CDR1 SGHTA, CDR2 FQGTGA. Written as DNA, the CDR3 is TGTGCCAGCAGCTCGCAGGGGGCGCGGACTGAAGCTTTCTTT. Encoded protein: CASSSQGARTEAFF. The complete variable domain, with remaining parts taken from reference TRBV7-3 and TRBJ1-1, reads GAGVSQTPSNKVTEKGKYVELRCDPISGHTALYWYRQSLGQGPEFLIYFQGTGAADDSGLPNDRFFAVRPEGSVSTLKIQRTERGDSAVYLCASSSQGARTEAFFGQGTRLTVV.

The chain recombines TRBV7-2 with TRBJ1-2, with D unclear. The CDR3 is 12 amino acids. Deletions cut 3 bases from V and 8 bases from J, with 10 bases between. Germline values: CDR1 SGHTA, CDR2 FQGNSA. The CDR3 DNA reads as TGTGCCAGCAGCTTCTCAGCCGAGGGCTACACCTTC. Translation: CASSFSAEGYTF.

The V and J genes are TRBV7-9 and TRBJ1-2, with 10 bases aligning to TRBD1. This CDR3 region has 15 residues. CDR1 SEHNR and CDR2 FQNEAQ come from the germline V gene (reference sequence). The trim removed 5 bases at V and 3 bases at J, leaving 6 bases unmatched. The CDR3 spells CASSPWTGGYYGYTF. For the CDR3, the DNA is TGTGCCAGCAGCCCCTGGACAGGGGGATACTATGGCTACACCTTC.

The chain has TRBV2 and TRBJ1-4; 7 bases match TRBD1. The CDR3 extends over 14 amino acids. Germline CDR1 SNHLY, CDR2 FYNNEI. The V gene end was trimmed by 0 bases and the J gene end by 8 bases; junction bases not matched to a gene: 3. CDR3 in amino acids: CASSEARGQEKLFF. CDR3 bases: TGTGCCAGCAGTGAAGCGAGGGGGCAGGAAAAACTGTTTTTT.

V and J are TRBV30 and TRBJ1-5; no clear D. There are 13 residues in the CDR3. Trimming shortened V by 2 bases and J by 5 bases, and 10 bases separated the two germline ends. Germline V gene sequence: CDR1 GTSNPN, CDR2 SVGIG (reference sequence). The CDR3 DNA follows: TGTGCCTGGAGTCCCGGGAGCGATCAGCCCCAGCATTTT. This encodes CAWSPGSDQPQHF. Full variable domain (rest looked up from reference TRBV30 and TRBJ1-5): SQTIHQWPATLVQPVGSPLSLECTVEGTSNPNLYWYRQAAGRGLQLLFYSVGIGQISSEVPQNLSASRPQDRQFILSSKKLLLSDSGFYLCAWSPGSDQPQHFGDGTRLSIL.

The rearrangement joins TRBV7-6 to TRBJ2-1; 7 bases fit TRBD1. Unmatched junction bases numbered 10, after V lost 5 bases and J lost 0 bases. The length of the CDR3 is 17 residues. Germline V gives CDR1 SGHVS, CDR2 FNYEAQ. The DNA of the CDR3 is TGTGCCAGCAGCCTACAGGGGACCCGGAGCTCCTACAATGAGCAGTTCTTC. This translates into CASSLQGTRSSYNEQFF.

This chain links TRBV5-1 with TRBJ2-5; D unclear. V was shortened by 6 bases and J by 4 bases, with 16 bases between the two germline ends. The CDR3 runs to 14 residues. From germline, CDR1 is SGHRS and CDR2 YFSETQ. The CDR3 region is CASTLDRARETQYF. CDR3 nucleotide sequence: TGCGCCAGCACCCTTGACCGGGCTCGAGAGACCCAGTACTTC.

The V gene is TRBV2, the J gene TRBJ2-7; possibly TRBD2 for D (7 bases). Germline-derived CDR1 and CDR2 are SNHLY and FYNNEI. The CDR3 loop spans 17 amino acids. Trimming cost V 1 base and J 3 bases, with 19 bases left between them. As DNA, the CDR3 is TGTGCCAGCAGTGAAGGATTAGGGGGGGCACGAGGCTACGAGCAGTACTTC. It yields the protein CASSEGLGGARGYEQYF.

The chain uses TRBV5-1 and TRBJ2-6, with D perhaps matching TRBD2 (5 bases). The V and J ends lost 4 bases and 6 bases respectively, with 14 bases between them. Per the germline V gene, CDR1 is SGHRS and CDR2 is YFSETQ. This CDR3 contains 15 residues. The CDR3 sequence is CASSPGLPAANVLTF. The CDR3 DNA is TGCGCCAGCAGCCCCGGACTTCCGGCGGCCAACGTCCTGACTTTC.

The chain uses TRBV7-9 and TRBJ1-3; D remains ambiguous. The CDR3 is 16 residues long. V gave up 6 bases and J gave up 0 bases, with 15 bases separating them. Per germline, CDR1 SEHNR and CDR2 FQNEAQ (reference sequence). In DNA form, the CDR3 reads TGTGCCAGCAGTCCATTTATCGGGATCTCTGGAAACACCATATATTTT. The encoded protein is CASSPFIGISGNTIYF.

The rearrangement links TRBV5-1 to TRBJ2-3, with unresolved D. V gave up 0 bases and J gave up 2 bases, with 4 bases separating them. Germline CDR1 SGHRS, CDR2 YFSETQ. This CDR3 is built from 13 residues. The CDR3 is CASSLGYTDTQYF. Written as DNA, the CDR3 is TGCGCCAGCAGCTTGGGGTACACAGATACGCAGTATTTT.

This chain links TRBV6-5 with TRBJ1-1, with TRBD1 as a possible D gene (6 bases). Trimming pared 4 bases from V and 4 bases from J, leaving 19 bases between. The CDR3 is 16 amino acids. The germline V gene encodes CDR1 MNHEY and CDR2 SVGAGI. CDR3 nucleotides: TGTGCCAGCAGTTCCTTCAGGGGCTCGTTGGGCACTGAAGCTTTCTTT. Amino acid sequence: CASSSFRGSLGTEAFF.

The J gene is TRBJ1-1, the V gene TRBV30; D not certain. The CDR3 runs 12 residues. Germline loops: CDR1 GTSNPN, CDR2 SVGIG (reference sequence). Trimming stripped 6 bases from V and 11 bases from J, with 19 bases between. The chain's CDR3 is CACLPWARGAFF. In nucleotides, the CDR3 is TGTGCCTGCCTCCCCTGGGCCCGAGGCGCTTTCTTT.

The chain uses TRBV5-6 and TRBJ2-7; D gene unclear. CDR3 size: 12 residues. With 0 bases removed from V and 7 bases from J, the gap between germline ends came to 8 bases. CDR1 is SGHDT and CDR2 is YYEEEE in the germline V gene. CDR3 sequence: CASSLGNYEQYV. CDR3 in DNA: TGTGCCAGCAGCTTGGGAAATTATGAGCAGTACGTC.

V gene TRBV5-1 combines with J gene TRBJ2-7, with D tentatively TRBD2 (6 bases). This CDR3 is built from 14 residues. Looked up from germline, CDR1 is SGHRS and CDR2 is YFSETQ. The V and J ends lost 0 bases and 2 bases respectively, with 9 bases between them. Here the CDR3 DNA reads TGCGCCAGCAGCTTGGGAGGGGAGGCCTACGAGCAGTACTTC. Amino acid sequence: CASSLGGEAYEQYF.

This sequence joins TRBV9 and TRBJ2-4; D is unresolved. Trimming pared 1 base from V and 8 bases from J, leaving 16 bases between. This CDR3 region has 15 residues. Germline loops: CDR1 SGDLS, CDR2 YYNGEE. The CDR3 region has the DNA TGTGCCAGCAGCGTATTATCTGACATGGCGGACATTCAGTACTTC. Protein product: CASSVLSDMADIQYF.

This clone occurred once. The chain employs TRBV6-1 and TRBJ2-7; 10 bases map to TRBD1. This CDR3 contains 16 residues. Germline V gene data show CDR1 as MNHNS and CDR2 as SASEGT. J was trimmed by 3 bases and V by 1 base; bases with no gene match: 6. The CDR3 sequence: CASSEGRQGAHYEQYF. The CDR3 nucleotides read TGTGCCAGCAGTGAAGGTAGACAGGGGGCTCACTACGAGCAGTACTTC.

This clone came up once. This chain links TRBV5-4 with TRBJ2-7, with D possibly matching TRBD1 (6 bases). Trimming stripped 0 bases from V and 5 bases from J, with 12 bases between. This CDR3 has 14 amino acids. Germline CDR1 SGHNT, CDR2 YYREEE (reference sequence). The CDR3 DNA is TGTGCCAGCAGCTTGGTGGGGGCAACCCACGAGCAGTACTTC. Translation: CASSLVGATHEQYF.

The chain recombines TRBV5-8 with TRBJ2-1, with 7 bases that match TRBD2. Per the germline V gene, CDR1 is SGHTS and CDR2 is YDEGEE. This CDR3 is 14 amino acids long. Trimming at V came to 3 bases and at J to 7 bases, leaving 7 bases not matched to a gene. The CDR3 sequence is CASSWTGLTNEQFF. The CDR3 DNA reads as TGTGCCAGCAGCTGGACGGGACTAACTAATGAGCAGTTCTTC.

The J gene is TRBJ1-1, the V gene TRBV7-2, with 7 bases aligning to TRBD1. This CDR3 comprises 13 residues. Germline V gives CDR1 SGHTA, CDR2 FQGNSA. Trimming at V came to 3 bases and at J to 6 bases, leaving 4 bases not matched to a gene. Here the CDR3 DNA reads TGTGCCAGCAGCTTGACAGGGACCCCTGAAGCTTTCTTT. Residues: CASSLTGTPEAFF. The full variable domain, in which reference TRBV7-2 and TRBJ1-1 provide the parts outside the CDR3, is GAGVSQSPSNKVTEKGKDVELRCDPISGHTALYWYRQSLGQGLEFLIYFQGNSAPDKSGLPSDRFSAERTGGSVSTLTIQRTQQEDSAVYLCASSLTGTPEAFFGQGTRLTVV.

This clone has a single count. The chain couples TRBV28 to TRBJ1-1, with D perhaps matching TRBD1 (6 bases). Trimming cost V 6 bases and J 5 bases, with 19 bases left between them. The CDR3 has 15 amino acids. CDR1 MDHEN and CDR2 SYDVKM come from the germline V gene. CDR3 DNA sequence: TGTGCCAGCAGGCTTGCTCGGGGGGCGAAAACTGAAGCTTTCTTT. Amino acid sequence: CASRLARGAKTEAFF.

The V call is TRBV7-2, the J call TRBJ2-7, with D uncertain. The V gene's germline CDR1 is SGHTA and CDR2 FQGNSA. The V gene lost 6 bases and the J gene lost 1 base, with 7 bases spanning the gap. The CDR3 totals 12 residues. CDR3 nucleotides: TGTGCCAGCAGTTATCTTTCCTACGAGCAGTACTTC. Its translation is CASSYLSYEQYF. Full variable domain (remainder filled in from reference TRBV7-2 and TRBJ2-7): GAGVSQSPSNKVTEKGKDVELRCDPISGHTALYWYRQSLGQGLEFLIYFQGNSAPDKSGLPSDRFSAERTGGSVSTLTIQRTQQEDSAVYLCASSYLSYEQYFGPGTRLTVT.

The chain combines TRBV19 with TRBJ2-7, with D possibly matching TRBD1 (5 bases). Between the trimmed V and J ends, which lost 4 bases and 0 bases, there was a span of 7 bases. This CDR3 has 13 amino acids. Germline CDR1 is LNHDA and CDR2 is SQIVND (reference sequence). This chain's CDR3 is CASSRQNSYEQYF. The CDR3 coding sequence is TGTGCCAGTAGTAGACAGAACTCCTACGAGCAGTACTTC. Supplemented by reference TRBV19 and TRBJ2-7, the full variable domain reads DGGITQSPKYLFRKEGQNVTLSCEQNLNHDAMYWYRQDPGQGLRLIYYSQIVNDFQKGDIAEGYSVSREKKESFPLTVTSAQKNPTAFYLCASSRQNSYEQYFGPGTRLTVT.

The chain has TRBV5-1 and TRBJ2-1; D gene ambiguous. Trimming shortened V by 4 bases and J by 4 bases, and 6 bases separated the two germline ends. Per germline, CDR1 SGHRS and CDR2 YFSETQ. This CDR3 has 12 amino acids. Written as DNA, the CDR3 is TGCGCCAGCAGCCCCAGTTACAATGAGCAGTTCTTC. Protein: CASSPSYNEQFF.

The chain employs TRBV9 and TRBJ1-4; weak D call: TRBD1 (6 bases). Trimming cost V 0 bases and J 8 bases, with 14 bases left between them. Germline V gives CDR1 SGDLS, CDR2 YYNGEE. This CDR3 has 15 amino acids. CDR3 nucleotides: TGTGCCAGCAGCGTAGCACCAGGGGCTGAGGAAAAACTGTTTTTT. Translated, it gives CASSVAPGAEEKLFF.

The rearrangement links TRBV5-1 to TRBJ2-3; the D gene is possibly TRBD1 (7 bases). This CDR3 spans 14 amino acids. Germline V CDR1 and CDR2: SGHRS, YFSETQ. Trimming removed 4 bases from V and 6 bases from J, with 15 bases in between. The CDR3 DNA is TGCGCCAGCAGCCCCCAGGGGGACTGGGATACGCAGTATTTT. Translation gives CASSPQGDWDTQYF.

The chain uses TRBV14 and TRBJ1-1; D unclear. Germline lookup yields CDR1 SGHDN and CDR2 FVKESK. The CDR3 consists of 11 residues. Trimming removed 1 base at V and 10 bases at J, with 7 bases between. The chain's CDR3 is CASSQGSGAFF. DNA of the CDR3: TGTGCCAGCAGCCAAGGATCAGGAGCTTTCTTT.

This chain uses TRBV14 with TRBJ2-2; perhaps TRBD1 as D (6 bases). The CDR3 runs to 14 residues. The germline gives CDR1 SGHDN, CDR2 FVKESK. Trimming took 2 bases from V and 3 from J, leaving 7 bases between them. The CDR3 DNA follows: TGTGCCAGCAGCCAACGACAGGACACCGGGGAGCTGTTTTTT. This sequence encodes CASSQRQDTGELFF.

The chain is built from TRBV10-3 and TRBJ1-3; TRBD1 matches 7 bases. Losses at the gene ends were 1 base for V and 0 bases for J; bases not matched to a gene: 12. The germline CDR1 and CDR2 sequences are ENHRY and SYGVKD. The CDR3 has 19 amino acids. CDR3 nucleotides: TGTGCCATCAGTGAGTATGGGACAGCCCTTGAACTCTCTGGAAACACCATATATTTT. The encoded protein is CAISEYGTALELSGNTIYF.

The chain is built from TRBV7-9 and TRBJ1-5; tentatively, D is TRBD1 (5 bases). Trimming took off 5 bases at V and 9 bases at J, with 11 bases between the two ends. The CDR3 loop spans 12 amino acids. Germline V lookup: CDR1 SEHNR, CDR2 FQNEAQ (reference sequence). The CDR3 spells CASSPGGRPQHF. For the CDR3, the DNA is TGTGCCAGCAGCCCCGGGGGTCGGCCCCAGCATTTT.

This clone was counted a single time. The chain links TRBV6-4 to TRBJ2-3; 7 bases are a match to TRBD2. This CDR3 is 16 amino acids long. CDR1 and CDR2 (germline): MRHNA, SNTAGT. V shed 3 bases, J shed 1 base, and the junction held 7 bases outside the gene matches. In nucleotides, the CDR3 is TGTGCCAGCAGTGAAGCCGAAACTAGCGGCACAGATACGCAGTATTTT. Its translation is CASSEAETSGTDTQYF.